The 22 T cell receptor beta chains reported below all come from one sample, sequenced in a study of cytomegalovirus exposure and HLA in healthy donors. A multiplex PCR was run with 60 Vbeta primers and 13 Jbeta primers. Repertoires were generated with immunoSEQ multiplex PCR, while TCRdb's copy carries only in-frame clones and drops some. This table has over 150,000 clones, 80% to 90% appearing once. Sequencing was carried out using PBMCs. Every receptor here comes from a man aged 50-59 years in good health and CMV-seropositive.

The chain has TRBV5-4 and TRBJ1-6; perhaps TRBD1 as D (5 bases). The CDR3 length is 14 residues. Trimming cost V 4 bases and J 10 bases, with 15 bases left between them. Looked up from germline, CDR1 is SGHNT and CDR2 is YYREEE (reference sequence). The CDR3: CASSPGPRESPLHF. The CDR3 bases are TGTGCCAGCAGCCCGGGCCCCAGGGAATCACCCCTCCACTTT.

This clone showed up just a few times. The chain combines TRBV6-5 with TRBJ1-3, with D hard to call. The V end lost 0 bases, the J end lost 0 bases, and 9 bases lay between the germline ends. The CDR3 has 16 residues. Germline loops: CDR1 MNHEY, CDR2 SVGAGI. The CDR3 loop is CASSYSVPSSGNTIYF. The DNA of the CDR3 is TGTGCCAGCAGTTACTCCGTTCCTTCCTCTGGAAACACCATATATTTT.

The CDR3 region is CASSLASGFGNSPLHF. Here the CDR3 DNA reads TGTGCCAGCAGCTTGGCGTCGGGGTTCGGGAATTCACCCCTCCACTTT. This chain uses TRBV5-4 with TRBJ1-6; D remains ambiguous. The CDR3 runs to 16 residues. The ends were cut back, 0 bases at V and 7 bases at J, with 14 bases in the middle. Germline values: CDR1 SGHNT, CDR2 YYREEE (reference sequence).

The chain links TRBV2 to TRBJ2-7, with 7 bases matching TRBD1. V gave up 7 bases and J gave up 1 base; unmatched junction bases: 7. Germline-derived CDR1 and CDR2 are SNHLY and FYNNEI. The CDR3 has 14 residues. The CDR3 protein is CASNRDSNSYEQYF. CDR3 sequence (DNA): TGTGCCAGCAATAGGGACAGTAATTCCTACGAGCAGTACTTC.

J is TRBJ2-7 and V is TRBV7-2, with D possibly TRBD2 on 5 matching bases. Germline loops: CDR1 SGHTA, CDR2 FQGNSA. Trimming took 1 base from V and 2 from J, leaving 12 bases between them. The CDR3 contains 15 residues. The CDR3: CASSLGLARAYEQYF. The CDR3 DNA reads TGTGCCAGCAGCTTAGGCCTAGCACGAGCCTACGAGCAGTACTTC.

The chain recombines TRBV19 with TRBJ1-1; the D gene is possibly TRBD1 (5 bases). Per germline, CDR1 LNHDA and CDR2 SQIVND (reference sequence). The CDR3 runs 14 residues. The V end was cut by 1 base, the J end by 8 bases, with 14 bases between. CDR3 amino acids: CASSIGRGPLEAFF. In DNA, the CDR3 is TGTGCCAGTAGTATAGGGAGGGGACCGTTGGAAGCTTTCTTT.

The V and J genes are TRBV9 and TRBJ2-5; D unclear. V lost 0 bases and J 2 bases, leaving 8 bases between the germline ends. Germline lookup yields CDR1 SGDLS and CDR2 YYNGEE. The CDR3 length is 14 residues. CDR3 in amino acids: CASSVAEAQETQYF. CDR3 bases: TGTGCCAGCAGCGTAGCTGAGGCGCAAGAGACCCAGTACTTC.

The CDR3 loop is CASSLGQGGYTF. In DNA, the CDR3 is TGCGCCAGCAGCTTGGGACAGGGAGGCTACACCTTC. This sequence joins TRBV5-1 and TRBJ1-2; 7 bases line up with TRBD1. V trimming: 0 bases; J trimming: 8 bases; junction bases outside the gene matches: 1. This CDR3 region has 12 residues. Germline loops: CDR1 SGHRS, CDR2 YFSETQ.

This clone was seen just once. J is TRBJ2-2 and V is TRBV7-3; perhaps TRBD2 as D (6 bases). This CDR3 contains 14 residues. CDR1 and CDR2 from the germline V gene are SGHTA and FQGTGA. Trimming took off 2 bases at V and 6 bases at J, with 10 bases between the two ends. CDR3 amino acids: CASSLQGGAGELFF. As DNA, the CDR3 is TGTGCCAGCAGCTTACAGGGCGGGGCCGGGGAGCTGTTTTTT.

For this clone: One end of the junction does not line up with germline, which may come from a read error. The rearrangement joins TRBV5-1 to TRBJ2-7, with a tentative D call TRBD2 (6 bases). The CDR3 has 14 amino acids. In germline, CDR1 is SGHRS, CDR2 YFSETQ. CDR3 loop: CASSSQPSSDERYF. The CDR3 nucleotides are TGCGCCAGCAGCTCCCAACCCTCTAGCGACGAGCGGTACTTC. Looking up the rest from reference TRBV5-1 and TRBJ2-7 gives the full variable domain: KAGVTQTPRYLIKTRGQQVTLSCSPISGHRSVSWYQQTPGQGLQFLFEYFSETQRNKGNFPGRFSGRQFSNSRSEMNVSTLELGDSALYLCASSSQPSSDERYFGPGTRLTVT.

The chain joins TRBV4-1 to TRBJ2-3; D is perhaps TRBD1 (5 bases). V lost 0 bases, J lost 6 bases, and 13 bases lay in between. Germline CDR1 reads MGHRA; CDR2 reads YSYEKL. This CDR3 region has 15 residues. The CDR3 DNA is TGCGCCAGCAGCCAAGATCCGACAGTCATCGATACGCAGTATTTT. This translates into CASSQDPTVIDTQYF.

This clone showed up just a few times. The chain couples TRBV4-2 to TRBJ2-1; the D gene is possibly TRBD1 (5 bases). The CDR3 sequence is 19 residues long. Germline V gene lookup returns CDR1 LGHNA and CDR2 YNFKEQ. V was cut by 1 base and J by 0 bases, with 19 bases left in between. The CDR3 nucleotides are TGTGCCAGCAGCCAAGCGTTAGGTAGGGGTTCTGGCTCCTACAATGAGCAGTTCTTC. This codes for CASSQALGRGSGSYNEQFF.

The rearrangement uses TRBV5-1 and TRBJ2-1, with D possibly being TRBD1 (6 bases). The germline gives CDR1 SGHRS, CDR2 YFSETQ. The CDR3 is 14 amino acids. The V gene lost 3 bases and the J gene lost 5 bases, with 12 bases spanning the gap. CDR3 loop: CASSSQGLNNEQFF. The CDR3 DNA sequence: TGCGCCAGCAGCTCGCAGGGGTTAAACAATGAGCAGTTCTTC.

V usage is TRBV5-5 and J usage is TRBJ2-5; 9 nucleotides line up with TRBD2. The ends lost 6 bases at V and 4 bases at J; junction bases unmatched: 4. Looked up from germline, CDR1 is SGHKS and CDR2 is YYEKEE (reference sequence). The CDR3 length is 13 residues. The CDR3 sequence: CASMTSGGETQYF. The CDR3 DNA reads as TGTGCCAGCATGACTAGCGGCGGAGAGACCCAGTACTTC.

This chain uses TRBV4-1 with TRBJ1-5; D is perhaps TRBD1 (6 bases). Germline V gene data show CDR1 as MGHRA and CDR2 as YSYEKL. V was clipped by 0 bases and J by 6 bases, with 9 bases between them. The CDR3 length is 14 residues. The CDR3 spells CASSQETGSQPQHF. CDR3 coding DNA: TGCGCCAGCAGCCAAGAAACAGGGAGTCAGCCCCAGCATTTT.

This sequence joins TRBV19 and TRBJ2-7; D unclear. This CDR3 contains 11 residues. The V and J ends lost 0 bases and 6 bases respectively, with 3 bases between them. Germline CDR1 LNHDA, CDR2 SQIVND (reference sequence). Here the CDR3 reads CASSIDGEQYF. In nucleotides, the CDR3 is TGTGCCAGTAGTATAGACGGCGAGCAGTACTTC.

The chain is built from TRBV29-1 and TRBJ2-1; 7 nucleotides line up with TRBD1. Germline V lookup: CDR1 SQVTM, CDR2 ANQGSEA. Trimming at V came to 5 bases and at J to 2 bases, leaving 6 bases not matched to a gene. The CDR3 sequence is 14 residues long. In DNA, the CDR3 is TGCAGCGTTACGGGACAGATAGCCTACAATGAGCAGTTCTTC. Translated: CSVTGQIAYNEQFF.

The V call is TRBV4-2, the J call TRBJ1-1; D possibly corresponds to TRBD1 (5 bases). CDR1 and CDR2 (germline): LGHNA, YNFKEQ. Trimming took off 2 bases at V and 4 bases at J, with 11 bases between the two ends. The CDR3 is 14 residues long. The CDR3 here is CASSQLGGSTEAFF. CDR3 sequence (DNA): TGTGCCAGCAGCCAACTCGGGGGGAGCACTGAAGCTTTCTTT.

This chain uses TRBV6-1 with TRBJ2-5; the D gene is possibly TRBD2 (5 bases). There are 13 residues in the CDR3. The germline CDR1 and CDR2 sequences are MNHNS and SASEGT. V shed 6 bases and J shed 5 bases, with 13 bases lying between them. CDR3 sequence reads: CASREEVRETQYF. The CDR3 DNA reads TGTGCCAGCAGGGAGGAGGTCCGGGAGACCCAGTACTTC.

J is TRBJ2-5 and V is TRBV18; 14 bases line up with TRBD2. The CDR3 length is 17 residues. V gave up 6 bases and J gave up 0 bases; unmatched junction bases: 6. Germline assignment: CDR1 KGHSH and CDR2 LQKENI. DNA of the CDR3: TGTGCCAGCTCGGGGACTAGCGGGGGAGTGGACCAAGAGACCCAGTACTTC. It specifies CASSGTSGGVDQETQYF. The full variable domain, rest sourced from reference TRBV18 and TRBJ2-5, is NAGVMQNPRHLVRRRGQEARLRCSPMKGHSHVYWYRQLPEEGLKFMVYLQKENIIDESGMPKERFSAEFPKEGPSILRIQQVVRGDSAAYFCASSGTSGGVDQETQYFGPGTRLLVL.

The J gene is TRBJ2-7, the V gene TRBV4-3, with a possible D match to TRBD1 (6 bases). Trimming removed 1 base at V and 4 bases at J, with 11 bases between. The CDR3 runs to 14 residues. The germline CDR1 and CDR2 sequences are LGHNA and YSLEER. CDR3 sequence (DNA): TGCGCCAGCAGCCAAGCTACAGGGTGGTACGAGCAGTACTTC. Its translation: CASSQATGWYEQYF.

The V and J genes are TRBV28 and TRBJ1-2, with D maybe TRBD1 (6 bases). In germline, CDR1 is MDHEN, CDR2 SYDVKM. This CDR3 contains 14 residues. V lost 8 bases, J lost 2 bases, and 15 bases lay in between. The CDR3 region has the DNA TGTGCCAGCCGAACCCTTGGACAGAACTATGGCTACACCTTC. As protein: CASRTLGQNYGYTF.